The 30 T cell receptor beta chains below were found in one sample sequenced in a study of response to subunit inactivated influenza vaccine. TCRdb ran MiXCR on the RT-PCR reads and lists one entry per CDR3 protein. The sample includes 300,000 to 350,000 distinct CDR3 sequences, 21% seen only once; the top ten take roughly a tenth. The specimen comprised PBMCs from blood, sampled about 19 months after vaccination. These receptors originate from a man aged 50 to 75 who received an inactivated influenza vaccine.

This chain uses TRBV6-5 with TRBJ2-1; D call uncertain. This CDR3 contains 14 residues. Germline V CDR1 and CDR2: MNHEY, SVGAGI. Trimming removed 4 bases from V and 10 bases from J, with 17 bases in between. This chain's CDR3 is CASSFYRVPGEQFF. The CDR3 coding sequence is TGTGCCAGCAGTTTCTACCGGGTCCCTGGGGAGCAGTTCTTC.

The genes are TRBV28 and TRBJ1-2; 12 bases map to TRBD1. The CDR3 runs to 15 residues. The germline V gene encodes CDR1 MDHEN and CDR2 SYDVKM. Trimming took 5 bases from V and 8 from J; bases not matched to a gene: 9. The CDR3 here is CASSGVGQGAPGYTF. CDR3 bases: TGTGCCAGCAGTGGGGTGGGACAGGGGGCACCCGGCTACACCTTC.

This clonotype was picked up a small number of times. The J gene is TRBJ2-7, the V gene TRBV12-3 or TRBV12-4; 9 bases match TRBD2. This CDR3 spans 14 amino acids. With V trimmed by 3 bases and J by 3 bases, 3 bases remained unmatched. CDR3 protein: CASSFLAGNYEQYF. CDR3 sequence (DNA): TGTGCCAGCAGTTTTCTAGCGGGGAACTACGAGCAGTACTTC.

This clonotype was seen more than once but under ten times. The rearrangement uses TRBV12-3 or TRBV12-4 and TRBJ1-1; D is ambiguous. The CDR3 runs to 13 residues. V dropped 0 bases and J dropped 4 bases, with 6 bases sitting between them. In nucleotides, the CDR3 is TGTGCCAGCAGTTTAGCAGGCCTCACTGAAGCTTTCTTT. Translating gives CASSLAGLTEAFF.

The J gene is TRBJ1-1, the V gene TRBV4-1, with TRBD1 matching over 11 bases. The J segment lost 4 bases and the V segment lost 2 bases, leaving 3 bases of the junction unmatched. Germline V lookup: CDR1 MGHRA, CDR2 YSYEKL. CDR3 size: 15 residues. The CDR3: CASSQPGTGGTEAFF. CDR3 in DNA: TGCGCCAGCAGCCAACCAGGGACAGGGGGCACTGAAGCTTTCTTT.

The table lists this clonotype with a few counts. The V call is TRBV4-3, the J call TRBJ1-2; D remains ambiguous. CDR3 length: 14 residues. CDR1 and CDR2 from the germline V gene are LGHNA and YSLEER. Trimming stripped 1 base from V and 8 bases from J, with 14 bases between. The CDR3: CASSQVYSNGGYTF. The DNA for the CDR3 is TGCGCCAGCAGCCAAGTATATAGTAACGGAGGCTACACCTTC.

This clonotype was detected many times. This chain uses TRBV7-8 with TRBJ1-5; a possible D gene is TRBD1 (6 bases). Germline loops: CDR1 SGHVS, CDR2 FQNEAQ. Trimming took 0 bases from V and 1 from J, leaving 13 bases between them. CDR3 length: 17 residues. The CDR3 region has the DNA TGTGCCAGCAGCTTAGCGCGCAGGGGACTCAGCAATCAGCCCCAGCATTTT. The encoded protein is CASSLARRGLSNQPQHF.

The chain recombines TRBV18 with TRBJ2-7, with a tentative D call TRBD1 (6 bases). CDR3 length: 14 amino acids. The germline V gene has CDR1 KGHSH and CDR2 LQKENI. V was trimmed by 5 bases and J by 3 bases, leaving 14 bases between them. CDR3 sequence reads: CASSYRTDVYEQYF. The CDR3 bases are TGTGCCAGCTCATACAGGACAGATGTCTACGAGCAGTACTTC.

This clonotype was detected only a few times. The chain employs TRBV6-2 or TRBV6-3 and TRBJ2-1; 9 nucleotides match TRBD1. In germline, CDR1 is MNHEY, CDR2 SVGEGT. The CDR3 contains 16 residues. The J segment lost 7 bases and the V segment lost 6 bases, leaving 13 bases of the junction unmatched. The CDR3 sequence: CASRGAGTGSMNEQFF. The CDR3 DNA reads TGTGCCAGCAGAGGAGCCGGGACAGGGTCAATGAATGAGCAGTTCTTC.

This chain links TRBV20-1 with TRBJ2-7; D is unresolved. Germline V gene lookup returns CDR1 DFQATT and CDR2 SNEGSKA (reference sequence). V shed 1 base and J shed 1 base, with 11 bases lying between them. The CDR3 is made up of 14 amino acids. CDR3 sequence reads: CSARVPRASYEQYF. The DNA for the CDR3 is TGCAGTGCTAGAGTCCCCCGGGCATCCTACGAGCAGTACTTC.

V is TRBV12-3 or TRBV12-4 and J is TRBJ1-2, with D possibly TRBD1 on 5 matching bases. The CDR3 contains 14 residues. Trimming shortened V by 5 bases and J by 8 bases, and 18 bases separated the two germline ends. DNA for the CDR3: TGTGCCAGCAGTGCCTATTTGGGGGTAGAGGGCTACACCTTC. This gives the protein CASSAYLGVEGYTF.

At least ten counts were recorded for this clonotype. The rearrangement joins TRBV7-2 to TRBJ2-7; 9 positions match TRBD2. This CDR3 is built from 17 residues. V lost 2 bases to trimming and J lost 2 bases; unmatched junction nucleotides: 10. CDR1 and CDR2 (germline): SGHTA, FQGNSA. The chain's CDR3 is CASSLSLGGGGTYEQYF. CDR3 DNA: TGTGCCAGCAGCTTATCATTGGGCGGGGGGGGAACCTACGAGCAGTACTTC.

This clonotype was counted only a few times. The chain carries TRBV7-2 and TRBJ1-3; a weak D match, TRBD1 (6 bases). V was cut by 2 bases and J by 2 bases, with 10 bases left in between. The CDR3 loop spans 15 amino acids. The germline CDR1 and CDR2 sequences are SGHTA and FQGNSA. CDR3 coding DNA: TGTGCCAGCAGCTTACAAGGGGGGCCTGGAAACACCATATATTTT. It specifies CASSLQGGPGNTIYF. The full variable domain, in which reference TRBV7-2 and TRBJ1-3 provide the parts outside the CDR3, is GAGVSQSPSNKVTEKGKDVELRCDPISGHTALYWYRQSLGQGLEFLIYFQGNSAPDKSGLPSDRFSAERTGGSVSTLTIQRTQQEDSAVYLCASSLQGGPGNTIYFGEGSWLTVV.

The V gene is TRBV30, the J gene TRBJ1-2; D may be TRBD1 (6 bases). The V gene's germline CDR1 is GTSNPN and CDR2 SVGIG (reference sequence). V was cut by 8 bases and J by 3 bases, with 16 bases left in between. The CDR3 is 13 amino acids. CDR3 protein: CAERGGLDYGYTF. The CDR3 DNA sequence: TGTGCCGAAAGAGGGGGTTTGGACTATGGCTACACCTTC.

This clonotype has a handful of counts. The genes are TRBV28 and TRBJ2-7; the match to TRBD1 covers 9 bases. The junction had 10 bases not matched to a gene; V was cut back by 4 bases and J by 6 bases. Germline values: CDR1 MDHEN, CDR2 SYDVKM. This CDR3 has 15 residues. For the CDR3, the DNA is TGTGCCAGCAGTTCTCCGGGACAGGGTACGGGCGAGCAGTACTTC. This codes for CASSSPGQGTGEQYF. Supplemented by reference TRBV28 and TRBJ2-7, the full variable domain reads DVKVTQSSRYLVKRTGEKVFLECVQDMDHENMFWYRQDPGLGLRLIYFSYDVKMKEKGDIPEGYSVSREKKERFSLILESASTNQTSMYLCASSSPGQGTGEQYFGPGTRLTVT.

This clonotype was seen more than once but under ten times. The genes are TRBV29-1 and TRBJ2-5; no clear D gene. Germline lookup yields CDR1 SQVTM and CDR2 ANQGSEA. Between the trimmed V and J ends, which lost 0 bases and 5 bases, there was a span of 7 bases. The CDR3 loop spans 12 amino acids. The CDR3 DNA reads TGCAGCGTTGAAGATCAGGTGGAGACCCAGTACTTC. This gives the protein CSVEDQVETQYF.

The chain couples TRBV28 to TRBJ1-1; 7 nucleotides match TRBD1. Trimming cost V 3 bases and J 3 bases; bases outside gene matches: 7. The germline CDR1 and CDR2 sequences are MDHEN and SYDVKM. The CDR3 consists of 15 residues. In nucleotides, the CDR3 is TGTGCCAGCAGTTTCACCCCAACAGGGGACACTGAAGCTTTCTTT. Protein: CASSFTPTGDTEAFF.

The V call is TRBV18, the J call TRBJ2-7, with 7 positions matching TRBD1. Germline loops: CDR1 KGHSH, CDR2 LQKENI. J gave up 2 bases and V 3 bases, and 7 bases lay outside the gene matches. The CDR3 consists of 15 residues. The CDR3 DNA reads TGTGCCAGCTCACCGAAACAGGGGATTACCTACGAGCAGTACTTC. Its protein product is CASSPKQGITYEQYF.

In this sample, this clonotype turned up many times. The CDR3 is CASSHTGGDYYGYTF. CDR3 nucleotide sequence: TGTGCCAGCAGCCACACCGGGGGGGACTACTATGGCTACACCTTC. The chain uses TRBV14 and TRBJ1-2; D is perhaps TRBD1 (5 bases). In germline, CDR1 is SGHDN, CDR2 FVKESK. The CDR3 runs 15 residues. The germline V and J ends were trimmed by 3 bases and 3 bases, with 14 bases remaining between them.

The chain employs TRBV11-2 and TRBJ2-2; no clear D gene. CDR1 and CDR2 from the germline V gene are SGHAT and FQNNGV. Trimming took 1 base from V and 5 from J, leaving 17 bases between them. This CDR3 contains 17 residues. CDR3 sequence (DNA): TGTGCCAGCAGCTTAGTAGCTATCGGGCGTGGGACCGGGGAGCTGTTTTTT. This gives the protein CASSLVAIGRGTGELFF.

The chain joins TRBV7-9 to TRBJ1-1; D is uncertain. CDR3 length equals 11 residues. V was cut by 2 bases and J by 6 bases, with 4 bases left in between. The germline gives CDR1 SEHNR, CDR2 FQNEAQ (reference sequence). The CDR3 DNA follows: TGTGCCAGCAGCTTAAACCCTGAAGCTTTCTTT. Translation: CASSLNPEAFF.

The CDR3 loop is CASSLGSGVTYEQYF. The CDR3 DNA sequence: TGCGCCAGCAGCTTGGGTTCTGGCGTGACCTACGAGCAGTACTTC. The chain carries TRBV5-1 and TRBJ2-7; D remains ambiguous. Trimming stripped 0 bases from V and 2 bases from J, with 12 bases between. Germline V lookup: CDR1 SGHRS, CDR2 YFSETQ. The CDR3 runs to 15 residues.

The rearrangement links TRBV5-1 to TRBJ2-3; no firm D call. Germline CDR1 and CDR2: SGHRS and YFSETQ. The CDR3 has 14 amino acids. Trimming left V 6 bases short and J 2 bases short, with 13 bases between. In DNA, the CDR3 is TGCGCCAGCACTACCGGGTCTCCCACAGATACGCAGTATTTT. This gives the protein CASTTGSPTDTQYF.

The V and J genes are TRBV5-5 and TRBJ1-1; tentative D call: TRBD1 (6 bases). V dropped 7 bases and J dropped 4 bases, with 17 bases sitting between them. Germline V gene lookup returns CDR1 SGHKS and CDR2 YYEKEE (reference sequence). The CDR3 totals 14 residues. The CDR3 region is CASGTGAEGTEAFF. The CDR3 DNA reads TGTGCCAGCGGAACGGGGGCAGAGGGCACTGAAGCTTTCTTT. The full variable domain, in which reference TRBV5-5 and TRBJ1-1 provide the parts outside the CDR3, is DAGVTQSPTHLIKTRGQQVTLRCSPISGHKSVSWYQQVLGQGPQFIFQYYEKEERGRGNFPDRFSARQFPNYSSELNVNALLLGDSALYLCASGTGAEGTEAFFGQGTRLTVV.

This clonotype occurred many times. In DNA, the CDR3 is TGTGCCAGCTCACCACGGGACAGGGGTTACGAGCAGTACTTC. It translates to CASSPRDRGYEQYF. The V and J genes are TRBV18 and TRBJ2-7; TRBD1 matches at 10 bases. The CDR3 runs to 14 residues. CDR1 and CDR2 (germline): KGHSH, LQKENI. Unmatched junction bases numbered 1, after V lost 1 base and J lost 4 bases.

The rearrangement joins TRBV25-1 to TRBJ2-1, with 9 positions matching TRBD1. The length of the CDR3 is 16 residues. The ends lost 2 bases at V and 4 bases at J; junction bases unmatched: 6. CDR1 MGHDK and CDR2 SYGVNS come from the germline V gene. The CDR3 sequence: CASSEPPGQGYNEQFF. CDR3 in DNA: TGTGCCAGCAGTGAACCCCCGGGACAGGGTTACAATGAGCAGTTCTTC.

This clonotype was seen a few times. This chain connects TRBV6-1 to TRBJ1-4; D is undetermined. The V gene lost 6 bases and the J gene lost 7 bases, with 18 bases spanning the gap. Germline CDR1 and CDR2: MNHNS and SASEGT. The CDR3 contains 15 residues. The CDR3 DNA reads TGTGCCAGCAGAGCCGGGGTAGGGAGGGTTGAAAAACTGTTTTTT. This sequence encodes CASRAGVGRVEKLFF.

This clonotype was seen at least ten times. The CDR3 here is CASSFTGQHNEKLFF. The CDR3 region has the DNA TGTGCCAGCAGTTTTACGGGACAACATAATGAAAAACTGTTTTTT. V and J are TRBV28 and TRBJ1-4, with D possibly being TRBD1 (6 bases). V lost 3 bases, J lost 4 bases, and 12 bases lay in between. The CDR3 sequence is 15 residues long. Looked up from germline, CDR1 is MDHEN and CDR2 is SYDVKM.

The chain uses TRBV19 and TRBJ2-7; D unclear. This CDR3 comprises 14 residues. Trimming took off 3 bases at V and 3 bases at J, with 12 bases between the two ends. Germline V gives CDR1 LNHDA, CDR2 SQIVND (reference sequence). CDR3 sequence (DNA): TGTGCCAGTAGTATTCGGGCCGGATACTACGAGCAGTACTTC. It translates to CASSIRAGYYEQYF.

CDR3 region: CASSPQRDSYEQYF. For the CDR3, the DNA is TGTGCCAGCTCACCCCAGCGGGACTCCTACGAGCAGTACTTC. The genes are TRBV18 and TRBJ2-7, with TRBD2 matching over 7 bases. Germline V gene sequence: CDR1 KGHSH, CDR2 LQKENI. V trimming: 3 bases; J trimming: 0 bases; junction bases outside the gene matches: 2. CDR3 length: 14 residues.